The rows below give T cell receptor beta chains drawn from one sample of a study of T-cell reconstitution after alpha-beta-depleted transplantation in children. TCRdb reprocessed the PCR reads with MiXCR, giving one entry per CDR3 protein. Among 750,000 to 950,000 distinct CDR3 sequences, approximately 15% were seen once, and the ten largest hold approximately 5%. The sample was PBMCs, mostly from graft donor cells, taken 360 days after TCRalphabeta/CD19-depleted stem cell transplant. Receptor source: a male patient younger than 18 who had a stem cell transplant for acute lymphoblastic leukemia, so the T cells may come from the graft donor. Both conserved end residues are part of each CDR3. The D gene is left open where the match is weak. Size is stated for part of the rows, as once, few or many counts, or as a class when the clone is expanded.

TRBV27	TRBD2	TRBJ2-7	.	TGTGCCAGCAGTTCATGGACTAGCGGGAGAAGTTCCTACGAGCAGTACTTC	CASSSWTSGRSSYEQYF
TRBV6-5	.	TRBJ2-1	few	TGTGCCAGCAGTTACTCGTGGCGCAATGAGCAGTTCTTC	CASSYSWRNEQFF
TRBV6-6	.	TRBJ2-7	many	TGTGCCAGCAGCCAAGCGGGACACTACGAGCAGTACTTC	CASSQAGHYEQYF
TRBV12-3/TRBV12-4	.	TRBJ2-2	many	TGTGCCAGCAGTCCTCCGGGACGGTCTCCCTTTGCGAACACCGGGGAGCTGTTTTTT	CASSPPGRSPFANTGELFF
TRBV12-3/TRBV12-4	TRBD2	TRBJ2-1	few	TGTGCCAGCAGTTTCCAAGCGGGAGGGCCGAATGAGCAGTTCTTC	CASSFQAGGPNEQFF
TRBV7-3	TRBD2	TRBJ2-1	few	TGTGCCAGCAGCTTAATAGCGGGACTCTCCTACAATGAGCAGTTCTTC	CASSLIAGLSYNEQFF
TRBV20-1	TRBD2	TRBJ2-3	few	TGCAGTGCTCCTCCTCCCGGGGGGGTCACAGATACGCAGTATTTT	CSAPPPGGVTDTQYF
TRBV6-1	TRBD1	TRBJ2-7	.	TGTGCCAGCAGTAAGACAGGGACCTACGAGCAGTACTTC	CASSKTGTYEQYF
TRBV12-3/TRBV12-4	.	TRBJ1-1	few	TGTGCCAGCAAACATACAGGGCGTGAAACTGAAGCTTTCTTT	CASKHTGRETEAFF
TRBV5-1	TRBD2	TRBJ2-1	.	TGCGCCAGCAGCTTGGCGGCTAGCGGGGGAAATGAGCAGTTCTTC	CASSLAASGGNEQFF
TRBV9	TRBD1	TRBJ2-5	many	TGTGCCAGCAGCGGATTCCAGACAGGGGTAGAGACCCAGTACTTC	CASSGFQTGVETQYF
TRBV11-2	TRBD1	TRBJ1-2	few	TGTGCCAGCAGCATCTTGGCTTGGACAGGGGATTATGGCTACACCTTC	CASSILAWTGDYGYTF
TRBV12-3/TRBV12-4	TRBD1	TRBJ1-5	few	TGTGCCAGCAGTCTGACTTGGACAGGACTTCAGCCCCAGCATTTT	CASSLTWTGLQPQHF
TRBV20-1	TRBD2	TRBJ2-5	.	TGCAGTGCGTGGGCATGGGCTAGCGGGAGTTCAGCAGAAGAGACCCAGTACTTC	CSAWAWASGSSAEETQYF
TRBV2	.	TRBJ1-5	few	TGTGCCAGCAGTGAGCGACGGAGATATAGCAATCAGCCCCAGCATTTT	CASSERRRYSNQPQHF
TRBV7-2	TRBD1	TRBJ1-1	.	TGTGCCAGCAGCCTAGTCCCGGGACAGGGACGAGCTTTCTTT	CASSLVPGQGRAFF
TRBV4-1	TRBD2	TRBJ2-7	few	TGCGCCACCCAACAGGGCGTAGCGGGGTCCTACGAGCAGTACTTC	CATQQGVAGSYEQYF
TRBV7-9	TRBD2	TRBJ2-1	few	TGTGCCAGCAGCTCTTTCCCCACGGGGGGGAATGAGCAGTTCTTC	CASSSFPTGGNEQFF
TRBV7-3	TRBD2	TRBJ2-5	.	TGTGCCAGCAGCCCTAGCGGGAGAGGGGCGAGAGAGACCCAGTACTTC	CASSPSGRGARETQYF
TRBV6-1	TRBD2	TRBJ2-3	few	TGTGCCAGCAGTGAAGGGACTAGGAGGGTGGATACGCAGTATTTT	CASSEGTRRVDTQYF
TRBV5-1	TRBD2	TRBJ2-1	.	TGCGCCAGCAGCTGGACAGTAGCGGGAGCCTACAATGAGCAGTTCTTC	CASSWTVAGAYNEQFF
TRBV21-1	.	TRBJ2-1	few	TGTGCCAGCAGCAACTTACTAGCGGGATCCTACAATGAGCAGTTCTTC	CASSNLLAGSYNEQFF
TRBV3-1	TRBD1	TRBJ1-2	.	TGTGCCAGCAGCCAGGGACAGTATAACTATGGCTACACCTTC	CASSQGQYNYGYTF
TRBV7-9	.	TRBJ2-7	.	TGTGCCAGCAGCAAGGCCTCCCGGGGGATGAATTACGAGCAGTACTTC	CASSKASRGMNYEQYF